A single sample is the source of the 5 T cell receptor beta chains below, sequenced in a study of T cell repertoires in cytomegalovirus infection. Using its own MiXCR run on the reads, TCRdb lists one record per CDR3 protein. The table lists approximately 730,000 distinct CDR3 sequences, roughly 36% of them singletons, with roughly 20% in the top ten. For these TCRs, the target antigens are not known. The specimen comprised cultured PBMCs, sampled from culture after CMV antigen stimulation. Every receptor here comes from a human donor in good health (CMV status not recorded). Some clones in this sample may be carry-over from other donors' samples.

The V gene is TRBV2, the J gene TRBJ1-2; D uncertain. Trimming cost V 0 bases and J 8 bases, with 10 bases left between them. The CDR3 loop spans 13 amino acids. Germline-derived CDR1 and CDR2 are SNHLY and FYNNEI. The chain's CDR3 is CASSEAPVRGYTF. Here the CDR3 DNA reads TGTGCCAGCAGTGAAGCGCCTGTTAGGGGCTACACCTTC.

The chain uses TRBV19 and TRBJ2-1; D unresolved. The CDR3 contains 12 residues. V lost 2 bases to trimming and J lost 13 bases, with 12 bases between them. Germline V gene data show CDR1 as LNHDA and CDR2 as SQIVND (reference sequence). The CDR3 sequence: CASSILGHAQFF. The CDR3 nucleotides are TGTGCCAGTAGTATACTAGGGCACGCCCAGTTCTTC.

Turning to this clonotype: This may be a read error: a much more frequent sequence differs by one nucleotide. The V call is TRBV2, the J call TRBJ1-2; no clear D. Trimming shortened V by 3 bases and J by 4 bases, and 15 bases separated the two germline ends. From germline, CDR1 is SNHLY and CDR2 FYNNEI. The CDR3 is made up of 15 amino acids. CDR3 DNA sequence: TGTGCCAGCAGTGAGCTGGTAGAGCCCCTCTATGGCTACACCTTC. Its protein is CASSELVEPLYGYTF.

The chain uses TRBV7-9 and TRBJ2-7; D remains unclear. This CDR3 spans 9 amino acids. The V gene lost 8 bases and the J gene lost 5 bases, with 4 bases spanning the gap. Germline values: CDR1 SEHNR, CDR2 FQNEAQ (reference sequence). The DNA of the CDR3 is TGTGCCAGCGGTGACGAGCAGTACTTC. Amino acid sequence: CASGDEQYF.

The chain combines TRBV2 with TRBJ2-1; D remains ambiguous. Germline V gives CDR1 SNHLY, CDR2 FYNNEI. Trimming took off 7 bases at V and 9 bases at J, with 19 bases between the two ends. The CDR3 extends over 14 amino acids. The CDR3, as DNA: TGTGCCAGCACTTCAGTGTACCTCAATGTTGAGCAGTTCTTC. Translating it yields CASTSVYLNVEQFF.